This T cell receptor (beta chain) comes out of a study of blood T cell repertoires in COVID-19. Here immunoSEQ multiplex PCR was the method, and the copy in TCRdb shows in-frame clones only, minus some. In the table there are more than 110,000 clones, about 90% of which are singletons. Looked up from germline, CDR1 is LNHDA and CDR2 is SQIVND (reference sequence). This CDR3 region has 16 residues. V lost 8 bases, J lost 2 bases, and 19 bases lay in between. The TCR was taken from a woman of 80 years or more with acute or convalescent COVID-19. Sample: peripheral blood. The V call is TRBV19, the J call TRBJ1-5, with D tentatively TRBD1 (6 bases). CDR3 sequence reads: CASSVRDNQRNQPQHF. The DNA of the CDR3 is TGTGCCAGTTCTGTCCGGGACAACCAACGCAATCAGCCCCAGCATTTT.